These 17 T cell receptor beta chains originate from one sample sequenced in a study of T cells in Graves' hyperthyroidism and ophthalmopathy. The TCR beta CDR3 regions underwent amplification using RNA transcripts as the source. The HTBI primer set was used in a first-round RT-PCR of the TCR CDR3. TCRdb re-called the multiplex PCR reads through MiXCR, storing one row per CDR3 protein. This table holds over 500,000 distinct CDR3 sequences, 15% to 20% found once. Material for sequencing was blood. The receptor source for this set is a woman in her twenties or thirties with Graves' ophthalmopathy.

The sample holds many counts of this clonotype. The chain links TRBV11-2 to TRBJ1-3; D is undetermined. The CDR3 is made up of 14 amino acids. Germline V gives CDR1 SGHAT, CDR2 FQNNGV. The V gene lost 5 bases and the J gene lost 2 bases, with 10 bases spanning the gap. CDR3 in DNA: TGTGCCAGCAGCGTATCGGGGACTGGAAACACCATATATTTT. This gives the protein CASSVSGTGNTIYF.

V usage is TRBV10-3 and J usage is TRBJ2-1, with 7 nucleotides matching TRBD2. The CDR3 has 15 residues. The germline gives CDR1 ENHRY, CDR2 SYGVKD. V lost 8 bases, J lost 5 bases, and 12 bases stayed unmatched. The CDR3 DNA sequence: TGTGCCATCGCGAAGCGGGAATTGACAGACAATGAGCAGTTCTTC. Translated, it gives CAIAKRELTDNEQFF.

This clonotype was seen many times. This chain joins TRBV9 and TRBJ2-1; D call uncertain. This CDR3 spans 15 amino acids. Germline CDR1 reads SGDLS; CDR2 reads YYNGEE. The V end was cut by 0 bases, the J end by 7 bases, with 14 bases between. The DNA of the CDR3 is TGTGCCAGCAGCGTAGGAGCCGGAGAGGCTAATGAGCAGTTCTTC. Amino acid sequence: CASSVGAGEANEQFF. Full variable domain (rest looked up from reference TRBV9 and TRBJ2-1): DSGVTQTPKHLITATGQRVTLRCSPRSGDLSVYWYQQSLDQGLQFLIQYYNGEERAKGNILERFSAQQFPDLHSELNLSSLELGDSALYFCASSVGAGEANEQFFGPGTRLTVL.

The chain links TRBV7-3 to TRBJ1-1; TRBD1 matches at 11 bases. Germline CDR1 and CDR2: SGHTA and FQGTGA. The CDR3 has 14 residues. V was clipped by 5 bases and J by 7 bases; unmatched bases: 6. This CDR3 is CASSGGQGADEAFF. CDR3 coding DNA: TGTGCCAGCAGCGGTGGACAGGGGGCTGATGAAGCTTTCTTT. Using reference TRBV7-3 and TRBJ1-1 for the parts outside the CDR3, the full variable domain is GAGVSQTPSNKVTEKGKYVELRCDPISGHTALYWYRQSLGQGPEFLIYFQGTGAADDSGLPNDRFFAVRPEGSVSTLKIQRTERGDSAVYLCASSGGQGADEAFFGQGTRLTVV.

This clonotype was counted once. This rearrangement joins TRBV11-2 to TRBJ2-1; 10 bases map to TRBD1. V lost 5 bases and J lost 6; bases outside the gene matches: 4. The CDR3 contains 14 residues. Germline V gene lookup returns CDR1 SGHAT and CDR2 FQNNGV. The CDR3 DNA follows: TGTGCCAGCAGCCCGCGGGACAGGGGCAATGAGCAGTTCTTC. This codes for CASSPRDRGNEQFF.

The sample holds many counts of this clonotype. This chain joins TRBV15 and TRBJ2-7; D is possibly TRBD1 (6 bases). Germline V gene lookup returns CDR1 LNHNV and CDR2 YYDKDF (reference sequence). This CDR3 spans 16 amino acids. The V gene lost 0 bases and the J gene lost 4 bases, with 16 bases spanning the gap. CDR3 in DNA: TGTGCCACCAGCAGAGATTTACAGGGTTTAGGGTACGAGCAGTACTTC. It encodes CATSRDLQGLGYEQYF.

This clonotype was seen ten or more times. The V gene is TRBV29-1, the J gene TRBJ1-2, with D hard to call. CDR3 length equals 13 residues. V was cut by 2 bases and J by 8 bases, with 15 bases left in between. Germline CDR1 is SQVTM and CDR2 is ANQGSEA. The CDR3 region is CSVENAAGGGYTF. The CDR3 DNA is TGCAGCGTTGAAAACGCGGCAGGTGGAGGCTACACCTTC.

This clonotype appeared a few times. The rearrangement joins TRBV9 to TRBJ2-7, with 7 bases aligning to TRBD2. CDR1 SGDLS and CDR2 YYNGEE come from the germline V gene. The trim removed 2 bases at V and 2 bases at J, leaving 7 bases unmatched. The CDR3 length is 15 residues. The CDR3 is CASSVDRGGPYEQYF. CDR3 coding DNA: TGTGCCAGCAGCGTGGATCGCGGGGGACCCTACGAGCAGTACTTC.

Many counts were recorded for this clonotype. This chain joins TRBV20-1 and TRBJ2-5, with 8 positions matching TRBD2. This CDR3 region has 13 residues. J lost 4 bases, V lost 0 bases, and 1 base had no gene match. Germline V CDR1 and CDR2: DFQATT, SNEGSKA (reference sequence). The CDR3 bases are TGCAGTGCTAGAGATGGGACTAGAGAGACCCAGTACTTC. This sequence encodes CSARDGTRETQYF.

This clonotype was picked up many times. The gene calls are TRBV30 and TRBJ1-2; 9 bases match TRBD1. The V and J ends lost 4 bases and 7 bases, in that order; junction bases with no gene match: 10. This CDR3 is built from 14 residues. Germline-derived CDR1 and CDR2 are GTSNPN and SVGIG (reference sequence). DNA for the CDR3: TGTGCCTGGATCGCCGGGACAGGGACGGGTGGCTACACCTTC. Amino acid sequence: CAWIAGTGTGGYTF.

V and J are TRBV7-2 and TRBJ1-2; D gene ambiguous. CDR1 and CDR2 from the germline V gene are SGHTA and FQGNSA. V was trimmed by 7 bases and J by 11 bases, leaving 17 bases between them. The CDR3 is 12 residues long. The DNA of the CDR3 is TGTGCCAGCACCCCCGGGTCTTCACCTTACACCTTC. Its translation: CASTPGSSPYTF.

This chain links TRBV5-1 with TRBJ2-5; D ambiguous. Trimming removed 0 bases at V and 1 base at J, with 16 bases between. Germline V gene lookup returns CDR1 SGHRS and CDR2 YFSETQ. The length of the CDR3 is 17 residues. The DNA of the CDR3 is TGCGCCAGCAGCTTGGGCGTAGTAGCAGACTTCCAAGAGACCCAGTACTTC. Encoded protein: CASSLGVVADFQETQYF.

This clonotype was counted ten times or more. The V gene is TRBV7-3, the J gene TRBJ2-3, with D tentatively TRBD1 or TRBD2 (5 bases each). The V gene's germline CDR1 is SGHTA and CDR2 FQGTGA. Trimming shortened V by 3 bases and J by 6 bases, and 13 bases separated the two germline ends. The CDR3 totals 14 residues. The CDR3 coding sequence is TGTGCCAGCAGCTTGGGACGCACAGGCGATACGCAGTATTTT. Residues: CASSLGRTGDTQYF.

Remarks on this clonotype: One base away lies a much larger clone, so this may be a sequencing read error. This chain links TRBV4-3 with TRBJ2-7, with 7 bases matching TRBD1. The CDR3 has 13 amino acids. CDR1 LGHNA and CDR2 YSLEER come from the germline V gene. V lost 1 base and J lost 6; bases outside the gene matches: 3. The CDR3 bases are TGCGCCAGCAGCCAAGGACAGGGCTGCGAGCAGTACTTC. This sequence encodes CASSQGQGCEQYF.

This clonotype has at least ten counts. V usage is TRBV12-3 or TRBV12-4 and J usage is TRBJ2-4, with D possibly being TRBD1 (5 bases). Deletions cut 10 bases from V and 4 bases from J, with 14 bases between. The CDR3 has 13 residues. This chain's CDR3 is CATTLDTKNIQYF. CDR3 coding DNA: TGTGCCACCACCTTGGACACAAAAAACATTCAGTACTTC.

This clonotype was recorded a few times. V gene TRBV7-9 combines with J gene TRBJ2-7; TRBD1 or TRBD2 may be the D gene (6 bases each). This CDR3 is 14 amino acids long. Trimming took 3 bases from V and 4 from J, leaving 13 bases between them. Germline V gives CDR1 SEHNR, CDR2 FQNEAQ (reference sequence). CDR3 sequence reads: CASSLEIGGYEQYF. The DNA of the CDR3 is TGTGCCAGCAGCTTGGAAATAGGGGGGTACGAGCAGTACTTC. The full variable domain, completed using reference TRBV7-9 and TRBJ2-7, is DTGVSQNPRHKITKRGQNVTFRCDPISEHNRLYWYRQTLGQGPEFLTYFQNEAQLEKSRLLSDRFSAERPKGSFSTLEIQRTEQGDSAMYLCASSLEIGGYEQYFGPGTRLTVT.

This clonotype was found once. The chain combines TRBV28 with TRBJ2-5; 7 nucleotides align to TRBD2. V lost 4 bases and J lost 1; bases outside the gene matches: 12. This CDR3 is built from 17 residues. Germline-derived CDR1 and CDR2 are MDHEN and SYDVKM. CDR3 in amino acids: CASSSLPGRGVQETQYF. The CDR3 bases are TGTGCCAGCAGTTCCCTACCGGGACGGGGGGTCCAAGAGACCCAGTACTTC. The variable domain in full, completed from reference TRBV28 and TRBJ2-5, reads DVKVTQSSRYLVKRTGEKVFLECVQDMDHENMFWYRQDPGLGLRLIYFSYDVKMKEKGDIPEGYSVSREKKERFSLILESASTNQTSMYLCASSSLPGRGVQETQYFGPGTRLLVL.